A selection of T cell receptor beta chains follows, all from one sample in a study of T cells in localized non-small cell lung cancer. Clones were sequenced by immunoSEQ multiplex PCR, and TCRdb holds only the in-frame ones, with some missing. The sample consists of roughly 29,000 clones, 80% to 85% of them appearing once. The material was peripheral blood mononuclear cells, obtained before any cancer treatment. All receptors come from a man aged 35 to 70 with stage III lung adenocarcinoma. The CDR3 runs from the conserved cysteine through the conserved F or W. D genes are given only for firm matches. The size of a clone is reported for some rows only, either as once, few or many, or as a class for expanded clones.

cdr3_nt cdr3_aa v_call clone_size j_call d_call
TGTGCCAGCAGCTTAGCGCTGGCGGGAGGGCTTGAGCAGTTCTTC CASSLALAGGLEQFF TRBV7-9 few TRBJ2-1 TRBD2
TGTGCCAGTAGTATCGGGCGGAGTGGGAATGCGTACATTCAGTACTTC CASSIGRSGNAYIQYF TRBV19 NA TRBJ2-4 NA
TGTGCCAGCAGTTTAATGGGGGGCGCGGTGACCCAGTACTTC CASSLMGGAVTQYF TRBV27 few TRBJ2-5 NA
TGTGCTAGTGGTTTGGGGATGGGACAGTATGAGCAGTTCTTC CASGLGMGQYEQFF TRBV12-5 NA TRBJ2-1 TRBD1
TGTGCCAGTAGTACAACAGGTTCCTACGAGCAGTACTTC CASSTTGSYEQYF TRBV19 NA TRBJ2-7 NA
TGTGCCAGCAGCCTTTTGGGGGGCACTGAAGCTTTCTTT CASSLLGGTEAFF TRBV7-8 NA TRBJ1-1 NA
TGTGCCAGCAGCTCCCGGGGGGCCACAGATACGCAGTATTTT CASSSRGATDTQYF TRBV11-3 NA TRBJ2-3 NA
TGTGCCAGCTCACCCGCAGGGGGCGGGGAGCAGTACTTC CASSPAGGGEQYF TRBV18 NA TRBJ2-7 TRBD1
TGTGCCAGCAGCTTGGGAGGGGCACATGCTCTCAGCACAGATACGCAGTATTTT CASSLGGAHALSTDTQYF TRBV5-6 NA TRBJ2-3 NA
TGCGCCAGCGGGGATGGGACTAGCGGACCAGATACGCAGTATTTT CASGDGTSGPDTQYF TRBV5-1 once TRBJ2-3 TRBD2
TGTGCCAGCATGGCAGGGAACACTGAAGCTTTCTTT CASMAGNTEAFF TRBV6-1 NA TRBJ1-1 NA
TGTGCCAGCAGCTTGACTAGCGGGAGTGAGGAGACCCAGTACTTC CASSLTSGSEETQYF TRBV5-5 few TRBJ2-5 TRBD2
TGTGCCAACCTGGGGGTTTCGGAGACCCAGTACTTC CANLGVSETQYF TRBV11-1 NA TRBJ2-5 NA
TGCGCCAGCAGCCGAAGCCCCCCGGGGACTGAAGCTTTCTTT CASSRSPPGTEAFF TRBV10-1 NA TRBJ1-1 NA
TGCGCCAGCAGCGACTACAGGGTCAGCTATGGCTACACCTTC CASSDYRVSYGYTF TRBV10-2 NA TRBJ1-2 NA
TGTGCCCGGGGGGGCGCAGATACGCAGTATTTT CARGGADTQYF TRBV30 NA TRBJ2-3 TRBD2